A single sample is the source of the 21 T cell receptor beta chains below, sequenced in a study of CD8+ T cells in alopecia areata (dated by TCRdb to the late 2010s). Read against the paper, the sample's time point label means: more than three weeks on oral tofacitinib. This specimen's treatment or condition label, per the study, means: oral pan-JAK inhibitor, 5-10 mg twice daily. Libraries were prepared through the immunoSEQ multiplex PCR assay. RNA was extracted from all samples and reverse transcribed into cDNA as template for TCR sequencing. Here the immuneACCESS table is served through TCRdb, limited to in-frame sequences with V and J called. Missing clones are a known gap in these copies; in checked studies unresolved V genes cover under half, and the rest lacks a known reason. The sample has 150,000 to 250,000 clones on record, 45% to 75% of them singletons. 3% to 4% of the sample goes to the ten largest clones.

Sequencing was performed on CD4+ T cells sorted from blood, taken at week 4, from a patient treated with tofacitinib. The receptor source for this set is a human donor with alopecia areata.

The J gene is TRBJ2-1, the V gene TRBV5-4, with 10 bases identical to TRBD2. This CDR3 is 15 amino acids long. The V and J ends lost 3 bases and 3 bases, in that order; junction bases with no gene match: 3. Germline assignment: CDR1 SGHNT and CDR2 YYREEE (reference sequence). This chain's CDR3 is CASSSGTSDYNEQFF. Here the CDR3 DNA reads TGTGCCAGCAGCTCCGGGACTAGCGACTACAATGAGCAGTTCTTC.

The CDR3 DNA follows: TGTGCCAGCAGCTCGGACTACCAGTCCTACGAGCAGTACTTC. Translated: CASSSDYQSYEQYF. The rearrangement joins TRBV11-2 to TRBJ2-7; maybe TRBD2 (6 bases). The CDR3 is 14 residues long. V dropped 4 bases and J dropped 1 base, with 11 bases sitting between them. In germline, CDR1 is SGHAT, CDR2 FQNNGV.

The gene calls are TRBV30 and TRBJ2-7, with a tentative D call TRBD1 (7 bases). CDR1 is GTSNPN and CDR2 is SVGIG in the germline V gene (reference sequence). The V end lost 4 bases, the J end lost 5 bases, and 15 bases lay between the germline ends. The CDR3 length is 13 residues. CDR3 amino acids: CAWTGQLADEQYF. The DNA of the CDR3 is TGTGCCTGGACGGGACAGTTAGCGGACGAGCAGTACTTC.

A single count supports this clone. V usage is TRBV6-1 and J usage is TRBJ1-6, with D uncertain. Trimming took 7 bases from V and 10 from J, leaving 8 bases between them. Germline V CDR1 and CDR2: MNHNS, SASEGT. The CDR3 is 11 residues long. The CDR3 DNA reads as TGTGCCAGCAACGGGCCGTCACCCCTCCACTTT. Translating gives CASNGPSPLHF.

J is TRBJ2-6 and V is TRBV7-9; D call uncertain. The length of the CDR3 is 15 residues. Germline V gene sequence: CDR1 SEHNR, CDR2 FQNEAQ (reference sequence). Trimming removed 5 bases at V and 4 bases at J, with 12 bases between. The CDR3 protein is CASSPSGAGANVLTF. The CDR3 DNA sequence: TGTGCCAGCAGCCCTTCAGGCGCGGGGGCCAACGTCCTGACTTTC.

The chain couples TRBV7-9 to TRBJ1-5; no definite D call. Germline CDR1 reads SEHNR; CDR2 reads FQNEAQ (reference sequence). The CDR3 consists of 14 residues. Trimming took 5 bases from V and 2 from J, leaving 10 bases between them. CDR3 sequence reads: CASSPNGGNQPQHF. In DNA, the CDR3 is TGTGCCAGCAGCCCTAACGGAGGCAATCAGCCCCAGCATTTT.

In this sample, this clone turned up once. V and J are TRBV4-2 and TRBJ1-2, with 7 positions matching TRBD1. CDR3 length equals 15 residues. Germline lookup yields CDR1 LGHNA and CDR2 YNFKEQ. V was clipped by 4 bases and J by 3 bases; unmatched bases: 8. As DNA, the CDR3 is TGTGCCAGCAGCCTCGACAACAGGGGCGACTATGGCTACACCTTC. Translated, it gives CASSLDNRGDYGYTF.

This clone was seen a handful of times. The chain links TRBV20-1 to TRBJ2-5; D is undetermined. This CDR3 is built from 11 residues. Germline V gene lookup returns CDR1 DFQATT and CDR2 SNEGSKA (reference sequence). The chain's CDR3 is CSMDHQETQYF. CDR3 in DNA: TGCAGCATGGACCACCAAGAGACCCAGTACTTC.

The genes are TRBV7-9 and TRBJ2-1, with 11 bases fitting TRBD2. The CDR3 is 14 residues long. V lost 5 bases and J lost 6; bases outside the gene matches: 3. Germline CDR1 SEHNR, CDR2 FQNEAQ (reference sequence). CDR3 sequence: CASSAGTSGNEQFF. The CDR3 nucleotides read TGTGCCAGCAGCGCCGGGACTAGCGGCAATGAGCAGTTCTTC.

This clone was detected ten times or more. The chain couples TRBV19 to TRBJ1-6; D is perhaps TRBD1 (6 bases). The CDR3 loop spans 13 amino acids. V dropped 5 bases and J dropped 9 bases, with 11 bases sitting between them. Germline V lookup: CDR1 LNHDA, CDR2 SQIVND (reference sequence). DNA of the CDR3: TGTGCCAGTAGTTCGGGGACAAGTTCACCCCTCCACTTT. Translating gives CASSSGTSSPLHF.

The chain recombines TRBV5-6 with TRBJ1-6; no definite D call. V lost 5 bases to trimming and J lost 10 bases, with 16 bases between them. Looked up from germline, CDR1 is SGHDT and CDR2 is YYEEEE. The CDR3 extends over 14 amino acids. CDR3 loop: CASSSVSSDSPLHF. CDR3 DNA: TGTGCCAGCAGTTCGGTATCATCGGACTCACCCCTCCACTTT. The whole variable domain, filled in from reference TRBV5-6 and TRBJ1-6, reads DAGVTQSPTHLIKTRGQQVTLRCSPKSGHDTVSWYQQALGQGPQFIFQYYEEEERQRGNFPDRFSGHQFPNYSSELNVNALLLGDSALYLCASSSVSSDSPLHFGNGTRLTVT.

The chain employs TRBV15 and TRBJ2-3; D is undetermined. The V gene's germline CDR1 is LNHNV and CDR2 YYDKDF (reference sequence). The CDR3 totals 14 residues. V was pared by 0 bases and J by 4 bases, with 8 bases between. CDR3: CATSRDLVPDTQYF. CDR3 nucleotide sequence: TGTGCCACCAGCAGAGATCTAGTGCCAGATACGCAGTATTTT.

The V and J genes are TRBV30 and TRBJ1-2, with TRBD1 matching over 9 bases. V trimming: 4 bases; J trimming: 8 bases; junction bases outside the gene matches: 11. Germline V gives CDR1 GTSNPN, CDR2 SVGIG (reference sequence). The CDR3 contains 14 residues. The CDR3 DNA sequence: TGTGCCTGGAACCTCGGGACAGGGCTCGAGGGCTACACCTTC. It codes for CAWNLGTGLEGYTF.

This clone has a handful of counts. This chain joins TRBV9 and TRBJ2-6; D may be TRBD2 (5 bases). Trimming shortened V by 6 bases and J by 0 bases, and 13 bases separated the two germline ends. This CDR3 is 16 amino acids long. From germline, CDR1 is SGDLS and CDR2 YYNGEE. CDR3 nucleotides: TGTGCCAGCACGACGGGGATTAGCTCTGGGGCCAACGTCCTGACTTTC. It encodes CASTTGISSGANVLTF.

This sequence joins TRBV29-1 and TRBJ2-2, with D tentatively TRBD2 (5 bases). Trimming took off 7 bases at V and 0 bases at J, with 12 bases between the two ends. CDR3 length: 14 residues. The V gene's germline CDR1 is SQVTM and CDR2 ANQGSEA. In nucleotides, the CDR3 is TGCAGCGGACGGCTTAGCGCGAACACCGGGGAGCTGTTTTTT. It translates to CSGRLSANTGELFF.

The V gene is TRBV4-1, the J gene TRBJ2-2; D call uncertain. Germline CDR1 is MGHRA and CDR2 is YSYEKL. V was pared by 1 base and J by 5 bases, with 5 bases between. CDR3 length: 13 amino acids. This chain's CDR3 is CASSQVETGELFF. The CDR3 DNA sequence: TGCGCCAGCAGCCAAGTAGAGACCGGGGAGCTGTTTTTT.

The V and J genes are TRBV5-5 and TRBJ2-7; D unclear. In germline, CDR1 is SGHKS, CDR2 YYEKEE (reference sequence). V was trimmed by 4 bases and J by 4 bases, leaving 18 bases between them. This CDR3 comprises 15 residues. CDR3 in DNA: TGTGCCAGCAGCCCGCCGACCTTTGCGGTGTACGAGCAGTACTTC. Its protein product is CASSPPTFAVYEQYF.

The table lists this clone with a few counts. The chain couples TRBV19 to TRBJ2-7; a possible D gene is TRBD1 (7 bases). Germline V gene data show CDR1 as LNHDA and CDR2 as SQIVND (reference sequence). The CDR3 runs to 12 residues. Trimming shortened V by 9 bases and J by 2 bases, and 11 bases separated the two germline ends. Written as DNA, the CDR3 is TGTGCCAGCAGCAGGGGGGCCTACGAGCAGTACTTC. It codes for CASSRGAYEQYF.

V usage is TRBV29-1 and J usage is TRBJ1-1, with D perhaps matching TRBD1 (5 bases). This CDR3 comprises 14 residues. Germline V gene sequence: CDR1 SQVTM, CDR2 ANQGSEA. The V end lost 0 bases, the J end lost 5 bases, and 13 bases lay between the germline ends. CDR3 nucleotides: TGCAGCGTTGAAGATAGACGTTGGGGGACTGAAGCTTTCTTT. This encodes CSVEDRRWGTEAFF.

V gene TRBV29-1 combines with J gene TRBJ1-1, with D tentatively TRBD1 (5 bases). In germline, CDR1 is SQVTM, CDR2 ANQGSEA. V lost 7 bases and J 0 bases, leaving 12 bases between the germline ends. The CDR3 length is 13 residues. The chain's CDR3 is CSGIGGLNTEAFF. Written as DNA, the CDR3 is TGCAGCGGGATTGGGGGTCTGAACACTGAAGCTTTCTTT.

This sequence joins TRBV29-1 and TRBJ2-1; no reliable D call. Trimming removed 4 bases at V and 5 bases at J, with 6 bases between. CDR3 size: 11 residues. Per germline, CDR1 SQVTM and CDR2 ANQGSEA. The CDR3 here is CSVVPDNEQFF. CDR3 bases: TGCAGCGTTGTGCCGGACAATGAGCAGTTCTTC.